This T cell receptor (beta chain) emerged from a study of Ad26.COV2.S vaccination and SARS-CoV-2 variants. Overall study results and limits: Marked by substantial breadth, spike-specific CD8+ and CD4+ T cell responses were reportedly seen after vaccination. Breadth measured for non-spike TCRs was similar across vaccine and placebo recipients.

Indicated treatment: roughly 18 received Ad26.COV2.S at low or high dose, single or two shots; roughly 5 received placebo; per-sample allocation not given. The samples date from day 63 after the first vaccine or placebo injection. Details on this clone: Its specificity is not known.

TCRdb keeps only in-frame clones here, not all; method: immunoSEQ multiplex PCR. The table records some 390,000 clones, roughly nine tenths of them present only once. The CDR3 sequence is 13 residues long. The ends were cut back, 2 bases at V and 1 base at J, with 6 bases in the middle. From germline, CDR1 is MNHNY and CDR2 SVGAGI (reference sequence). The rearrangement joins TRBV6-6 to TRBJ2-7; no definite D call. The sample was peripheral blood, taken in a trial of Ad26.COV2.S vaccine versus placebo. The origin of this receptor is a person aged 18-65 years who received the Ad26.COV2.S COVID-19 vaccine or a placebo. The CDR3 bases are TGTGCCAGCAGTTACGAAGCTTCCTACGAGCAGTACTTC. Protein product: CASSYEASYEQYF.